Listed here are 30 T cell receptor beta chains from one sample, sequenced in a study of T cell responses to AZD1222 COVID-19 vaccine. Sequencing used immunoSEQ multiplex PCR; TCRdb keeps in-frame clones, though not all of them. The sample has more than 95,000 clones; roughly nine tenths are singletons. This specimen consisted of peripheral blood, obtained on day 0 of AZD1222 vaccination. All receptors derive from an adult in good health.

The rearrangement uses TRBV6-5 and TRBJ1-2, with 7 nucleotides matching TRBD1. There are 13 residues in the CDR3. V shed 2 bases and J 8 bases; nucleotides not matched to a gene: 5. The germline V gene has CDR1 MNHEY and CDR2 SVGAGI. CDR3 DNA: TGTGCCAGCAGTTACCCCGAGGGGGCGGGCTACACCTTC. Translation: CASSYPEGAGYTF.

This chain links TRBV7-2 with TRBJ2-7; maybe TRBD2 (5 bases). This CDR3 has 14 residues. V lost 0 bases to trimming and J lost 8 bases, with 14 bases between them. Germline CDR1 reads SGHTA; CDR2 reads FQGNSA. The CDR3 protein is CASSLAGAVMQQYF. CDR3 bases: TGTGCCAGCAGCTTAGCGGGAGCGGTCATGCAGCAGTACTTC. The full variable domain, in which reference TRBV7-2 and TRBJ2-7 provide the parts outside the CDR3, is GAGVSQSPSNKVTEKGKDVELRCDPISGHTALYWYRQSLGQGLEFLIYFQGNSAPDKSGLPSDRFSAERTGGSVSTLTIQRTQQEDSAVYLCASSLAGAVMQQYFGPGTRLTVT.

As concerns this clone: Other nucleotide sequences in the sample specify the same CDR3. The chain carries TRBV5-6 and TRBJ1-1; D uncertain. Trimming left V 1 base short and J 2 bases short, with 0 bases between. This CDR3 is 11 amino acids long. The V gene's germline CDR1 is SGHDT and CDR2 YYEEEE. The chain's CDR3 is CASSLNTEAFF. DNA of the CDR3: TGTGCCAGCAGCTTGAACACTGAAGCTTTCTTT.

This sequence joins TRBV19 and TRBJ2-6; a possible D gene is TRBD2 (5 bases). V was clipped by 0 bases and J by 1 base, with 10 bases between them. Germline lookup yields CDR1 LNHDA and CDR2 SQIVND (reference sequence). This CDR3 has 17 amino acids. The CDR3 DNA follows: TGTGCCAGTAGTATAGATCTAGCACTATCTGGGGCCAACGTCCTGACTTTC. This codes for CASSIDLALSGANVLTF. The full variable domain, rest sourced from reference TRBV19 and TRBJ2-6, is DGGITQSPKYLFRKEGQNVTLSCEQNLNHDAMYWYRQDPGQGLRLIYYSQIVNDFQKGDIAEGYSVSREKKESFPLTVTSAQKNPTAFYLCASSIDLALSGANVLTFGAGSRLTVL.

In this sample, this clone turned up a few times. V is TRBV10-1 and J is TRBJ2-7, with a tentative D call TRBD1 (5 bases). Germline V gives CDR1 WNHNN, CDR2 SYGVQD (reference sequence). The V gene lost 0 bases and the J gene lost 7 bases, with 7 bases spanning the gap. The CDR3 is made up of 12 amino acids. CDR3 sequence: CASSESNREQYF. The CDR3 DNA is TGCGCCAGCAGTGAGTCTAACAGGGAGCAGTACTTC.

The V and J genes are TRBV1 and TRBJ1-4. TRBV1 is labeled a pseudogene. This CDR3 comprises 15 residues. The CDR3 DNA sequence: TGCACCAGCAGCCAAGATATCCGGGGGGGTGAAAAACTGTTTTTT. Its protein product is CTSSQDIRGGEKLFF.

The chain has TRBV9 and TRBJ2-7; 7 bases align to TRBD2. The CDR3 is made up of 15 amino acids. The V gene's germline CDR1 is SGDLS and CDR2 YYNGEE. Trimming removed 4 bases from V and 3 bases from J; junction bases left unmatched: 10. The chain's CDR3 is CASSYGYREDYEQYF. In DNA form, the CDR3 reads TGTGCCAGCAGCTACGGTTACCGGGAGGACTACGAGCAGTACTTC.

This chain connects TRBV6-2 or TRBV6-3 to TRBJ2-7, with 8 bases that match TRBD2. The J segment lost 1 base and the V segment lost 6 bases, leaving 11 bases of the junction unmatched. The CDR3 spans 16 residues. CDR1 is MNHEY and CDR2 is SVGEGT in the germline V gene. DNA of the CDR3: TGTGCCAGCAGCACCAATGGACTAGCCGTGTCCTACGAGCAGTACTTC. This translates into CASSTNGLAVSYEQYF.

The chain couples TRBV2 to TRBJ1-1; unclear D gene. The CDR3 spans 15 residues. Germline assignment: CDR1 SNHLY and CDR2 FYNNEI. V dropped 10 bases and J dropped 2 bases, with 20 bases sitting between them. Here the CDR3 reads CATRGGGYLNTEAFF. The DNA for the CDR3 is TGTGCCACTAGAGGTGGCGGATACCTAAACACTGAAGCTTTCTTT.

This chain uses TRBV19 with TRBJ1-1, with D perhaps TRBD1 (6 bases). CDR3 length equals 14 residues. Germline-derived CDR1 and CDR2 are LNHDA and SQIVND (reference sequence). Trimming took 6 bases from V and 4 from J, leaving 15 bases between them. CDR3 loop: CASSPGGAITEAFF. CDR3 coding DNA: TGTGCCAGTAGCCCGGGGGGGGCTATCACTGAAGCTTTCTTT.

The chain recombines TRBV6-2 or TRBV6-3 with TRBJ1-5; D is unresolved. The CDR3 spans 14 residues. V was clipped by 4 bases and J by 0 bases, with 7 bases between them. Germline V gives CDR1 MNHEY, CDR2 SVGEGT. CDR3 loop: CASSLGGSNQPQHF. DNA for the CDR3: TGTGCCAGCAGTTTGGGCGGTAGCAATCAGCCCCAGCATTTT.

The V call is TRBV20-1, the J call TRBJ1-2, with 7 bases identical to TRBD1. CDR3 size: 11 residues. The germline CDR1 and CDR2 sequences are DFQATT and SNEGSKA (reference sequence). V shed 1 base, J shed 9 bases, and the junction held 2 bases outside the gene matches. Here the CDR3 reads CSARGTGRYTF. CDR3 DNA: TGCAGTGCTAGAGGGACAGGCCGCTACACCTTC.

The chain has TRBV30 and TRBJ2-1, with D uncertain. Germline V gene lookup returns CDR1 GTSNPN and CDR2 SVGIG (reference sequence). CDR3 length equals 13 residues. Trimming shortened V by 1 base and J by 2 bases, and 6 bases separated the two germline ends. The CDR3 region is CAWSGGAYNEQFF. CDR3 nucleotide sequence: TGTGCCTGGAGTGGAGGTGCCTACAATGAGCAGTTCTTC.

The chain combines TRBV5-1 with TRBJ2-7; D possibly corresponds to TRBD1 (6 bases). V was cut by 4 bases and J by 3 bases, with 14 bases left in between. From germline, CDR1 is SGHRS and CDR2 YFSETQ. The CDR3 covers 14 residues. The CDR3 reads CASSKTGIDYEQYF. The CDR3 coding sequence is TGCGCCAGCAGCAAGACAGGAATAGACTACGAGCAGTACTTC.

V gene TRBV5-1 combines with J gene TRBJ2-1, with no clear D. The CDR3 length is 13 residues. V lost 5 bases to trimming and J lost 4 bases, with 10 bases between them. The germline CDR1 and CDR2 sequences are SGHRS and YFSETQ. The CDR3 region is CASSRAQYNEQFF. DNA for the CDR3: TGCGCCAGCAGTCGGGCGCAGTACAATGAGCAGTTCTTC.

The chain employs TRBV7-2 and TRBJ1-1; maybe TRBD1 (5 bases). This CDR3 is built from 15 residues. The ends were cut back, 1 base at V and 3 bases at J, with 12 bases in the middle. Germline values: CDR1 SGHTA, CDR2 FQGNSA. CDR3 in DNA: TGTGCCAGCAGCTTAGTTATGCAGGGTGACACTGAAGCTTTCTTT. Its translation is CASSLVMQGDTEAFF.

The chain recombines TRBV7-3 with TRBJ2-2; TRBD2 matches at 8 bases. CDR3 size: 15 residues. Germline-derived CDR1 and CDR2 are SGHTA and FQGTGA. V trimming: 7 bases; J trimming: 6 bases; junction bases outside the gene matches: 10. DNA for the CDR3: TGTGCCAGCACCCCCGGGAGGGGGATGGCCGGGGAGCTGTTTTTT. Protein sequence: CASTPGRGMAGELFF.

Of note for this clone: One end of the junction varies from germline; a read error may be responsible. The gene calls are TRBV6-5 and TRBJ2-3; 12 nucleotides line up with TRBD2. CDR1 is MNHEY, CDR2 SVGAGI, per germline. The CDR3 consists of 14 residues. CDR3: CASRGLAGIPHRFF. CDR3 DNA: TGTGCCAGCAGAGGACTAGCGGGGATTCCACACAGATTTTTT.

The J gene is TRBJ2-1, the V gene TRBV18; no clear D gene. The CDR3 runs 15 residues. Germline V gene lookup returns CDR1 KGHSH and CDR2 LQKENI. The V end was cut by 2 bases, the J end by 4 bases, with 12 bases between. CDR3 region: CASSPWKGSYNEQFF. The CDR3 region has the DNA TGTGCCAGCTCACCATGGAAAGGGTCTTACAATGAGCAGTTCTTC.

The chain recombines TRBV7-3 with TRBJ1-2; the D is unclear. Germline V gene data show CDR1 as SGHTA and CDR2 as FQGTGA. This CDR3 has 13 residues. The V and J ends lost 0 bases and 8 bases respectively, with 10 bases between them. CDR3: CASSLTQVTGYTF. In DNA form, the CDR3 reads TGTGCCAGCAGCTTAACACAAGTTACAGGCTACACCTTC.

The J gene is TRBJ2-2, the V gene TRBV7-8; TRBD1 matches 7 bases. CDR1 is SGHVS and CDR2 is FQNEAQ in the germline V gene. This CDR3 has 16 residues. V lost 2 bases to trimming and J lost 6 bases; unmatched junction nucleotides: 9. The CDR3 region is CASSLTKGRGPGELFF. Here the CDR3 DNA reads TGTGCCAGCAGCTTAACGAAGGGAAGGGGGCCCGGGGAGCTGTTTTTT.

The V and J genes are TRBV18 and TRBJ1-1; 8 nucleotides match TRBD1. The CDR3 has 16 amino acids. Germline CDR1 is KGHSH and CDR2 is LQKENI. Germline trimming cut 2 bases from V and 0 bases from J; bases unmatched to any gene: 5. CDR3 sequence (DNA): TGTGCCAGCTCACCATGGCAGGGGGCCATGAACACTGAAGCTTTCTTT. It is translated as CASSPWQGAMNTEAFF.

V usage is TRBV19 and J usage is TRBJ1-5; the match to TRBD1 covers 7 bases. After removal of 4 bases from V and 6 bases from J, the junction contained 3 bases not matched to a gene. The CDR3 covers 13 residues. Germline values: CDR1 LNHDA, CDR2 SQIVND (reference sequence). This chain's CDR3 is CASSNDRVQPQHF. CDR3 nucleotide sequence: TGTGCCAGTAGTAACGACAGGGTTCAGCCCCAGCATTTT.

The V gene is TRBV18, the J gene TRBJ1-6; D is perhaps TRBD1 (6 bases). The CDR3 runs 14 residues. The germline V gene has CDR1 KGHSH and CDR2 LQKENI. The V and J ends lost 4 bases and 4 bases respectively, with 8 bases between them. The CDR3 nucleotides read TGTGCCAGCTCACTACAGGGTTATAATTCACCCCTCCACTTT. It yields the protein CASSLQGYNSPLHF.

The chain has TRBV18 and TRBJ1-1, with 10 positions matching TRBD1. Germline lookup yields CDR1 KGHSH and CDR2 LQKENI. V lost 1 base, J lost 3 bases, and 14 bases stayed unmatched. The CDR3 runs 19 residues. The CDR3 is CASSPRNLGSDRGHTEAFF. The CDR3 nucleotides read TGTGCCAGCTCACCACGGAACTTGGGTAGCGACAGGGGGCACACTGAAGCTTTCTTT.

The chain joins TRBV6-5 to TRBJ2-5; 7 nucleotides agree with TRBD1. Trimming cost V 0 bases and J 4 bases; bases outside gene matches: 5. Germline lookup yields CDR1 MNHEY and CDR2 SVGAGI. The CDR3 runs 15 residues. CDR3 sequence reads: CASSYSGTVPETQYF. CDR3 nucleotide sequence: TGTGCCAGCAGTTACTCGGGGACAGTCCCAGAGACCCAGTACTTC.

CDR3 in DNA: TGTGCCAGCTCACCGATCCCGGCGACCAAAAACATTCAGTACTTC. Translation gives CASSPIPATKNIQYF. The chain joins TRBV18 to TRBJ2-4; D gene uncertain. Per germline, CDR1 KGHSH and CDR2 LQKENI. The CDR3 consists of 15 residues. Trimming took off 3 bases at V and 2 bases at J, with 11 bases between the two ends.

This clone came up a few times. This chain uses TRBV27 with TRBJ1-5, with 8 bases identical to TRBD1. This CDR3 is built from 15 residues. The V and J ends lost 7 bases and 6 bases, in that order; junction bases with no gene match: 11. In germline, CDR1 is MNHEY, CDR2 SMNVEV (reference sequence). The CDR3 protein is CASNPGQGAGQPQHF. CDR3 coding DNA: TGTGCCAGCAATCCAGGACAGGGTGCGGGTCAGCCCCAGCATTTT.

The chain joins TRBV7-2 to TRBJ2-1; D possibly matches TRBD1 or TRBD2 (5 bases each). Trimming cost V 1 base and J 9 bases, with 16 bases left between them. Looked up from germline, CDR1 is SGHTA and CDR2 is FQGNSA. The CDR3 spans 15 residues. CDR3 sequence reads: CASSLVITPGGEQFF. The DNA of the CDR3 is TGTGCCAGCAGCTTAGTGATCACTCCTGGGGGTGAGCAGTTCTTC.

The chain recombines TRBV7-2 with TRBJ2-3; D remains ambiguous. Per the germline V gene, CDR1 is SGHTA and CDR2 is FQGNSA. Trimming took 2 bases from V and 2 from J, leaving 8 bases between them. The CDR3 consists of 14 residues. The CDR3: CASSLNGPTDTQYF. The CDR3 DNA reads TGTGCCAGCAGCTTAAATGGTCCCACAGATACGCAGTATTTT.